This passage covers 24 T cell receptor beta chains from one sample sequenced in a study of T cell responses to AZD1222 COVID-19 vaccine. Assay: immunoSEQ multiplex PCR; the TCRdb copy retains only in-frame clones and omits some. Among around 94,000 clones listed, 85% were seen once. The material sequenced was peripheral blood, taken 28 days after the second AZD1222 dose. The receptor source for this set is an adult who received the AZD1222 COVID-19 vaccine.

This sequence joins TRBV29-1 and TRBJ2-1; 8 bases are a match to TRBD1. Germline V lookup: CDR1 SQVTM, CDR2 ANQGSEA. V was clipped by 7 bases and J by 0 bases; unmatched bases: 5. The CDR3 loop spans 14 amino acids. CDR3 nucleotides: TGCAGCGGCCTCGGACAGGGCTCCTACAATGAGCAGTTCTTC. As protein: CSGLGQGSYNEQFF.

V is TRBV25-1 and J is TRBJ2-1, with TRBD2 identical over 7 bases. Germline V lookup: CDR1 MGHDK, CDR2 SYGVNS. The CDR3 is 18 residues long. V was clipped by 0 bases and J by 8 bases; unmatched bases: 16. The CDR3 DNA is TGTGCCAGCAGTGAATATGGAGCGGGGTCAGGTCGTGGGTATGAGCAGTTCTTC. This encodes CASSEYGAGSGRGYEQFF.

This chain links TRBV3-1 (or the pseudogene TRBV3-2) with TRBJ2-3, with D perhaps TRBD1 (6 bases). The CDR3 consists of 13 residues. The V end lost 3 bases, the J end lost 5 bases, and 9 bases lay between the germline ends. Germline values: CDR1 LGHDT, CDR2 YNNKEL (reference sequence). Written as DNA, the CDR3 is TGTGCCAGCAGCCATCGAGGGGGAGATACGCAGTATTTT. It codes for CASSHRGGDTQYF.

This clone was detected only a few times. The chain joins TRBV10-3 to TRBJ2-7; D remains ambiguous. This CDR3 has 13 amino acids. The V gene lost 6 bases and the J gene lost 0 bases, with 9 bases spanning the gap. Germline-derived CDR1 and CDR2 are ENHRY and SYGVKD. CDR3 protein: CAIRPGSSYEQYF. The CDR3 DNA reads as TGTGCCATCAGGCCGGGCAGCTCCTACGAGCAGTACTTC.

This clone appeared a few times. CDR3 amino acids: CASSDRYGGFQETQYF. The CDR3 DNA reads as TGTGCCAGCAGTGACCGATACGGCGGCTTCCAAGAGACCCAGTACTTC. The chain is built from TRBV2 and TRBJ2-5; D is undetermined. Trimming took 3 bases from V and 1 from J, leaving 15 bases between them. This CDR3 has 16 residues. Germline V gene lookup returns CDR1 SNHLY and CDR2 FYNNEI.

The CDR3 DNA is TGTGCCAGCAGCCCCCAACTGGCCGCTAATTCACCCCTCCACTTT. It yields the protein CASSPQLAANSPLHF. The gene calls are TRBV16 and TRBJ1-6; D uncertain. CDR3 size: 15 residues. V lost 4 bases, J lost 6 bases, and 13 bases lay in between. The germline V gene encodes CDR1 KGHSY and CDR2 FQNENV.

V is TRBV5-1 and J is TRBJ1-4; no clear D. Germline CDR1 SGHRS, CDR2 YFSETQ. The CDR3 is 13 residues long. V lost 2 bases, J lost 5 bases, and 7 bases lay in between. Here the CDR3 DNA reads TGCGCCAGCAGCTTACAGCTGAATGAAAAACTGTTTTTT. Its translation: CASSLQLNEKLFF.

In this sample, this clone turned up once. The chain joins TRBV30 to TRBJ2-5, with unresolved D. Deletions cut 2 bases from V and 5 bases from J, with 12 bases between. Germline values: CDR1 GTSNPN, CDR2 SVGIG (reference sequence). CDR3 length: 13 amino acids. The CDR3 bases are TGTGCCTGGAGTTCTGACTTAAGGGAGACCCAGTACTTC. As protein: CAWSSDLRETQYF.

The J gene is TRBJ2-5, the V gene TRBV7-2, with unresolved D. From germline, CDR1 is SGHTA and CDR2 FQGNSA. The germline V and J ends were trimmed by 4 bases and 0 bases, with 6 bases remaining between them. CDR3 length: 13 amino acids. CDR3 nucleotides: TGTGCCAGCAGCTCAGACTACCAAGAGACCCAGTACTTC. This gives the protein CASSSDYQETQYF.

V usage is TRBV12-5 and J usage is TRBJ1-1; D call uncertain. Deletions cut 7 bases from V and 5 bases from J, with 11 bases between. The CDR3 runs to 12 residues. Germline V CDR1 and CDR2: LGHNT, FRNRAP. The CDR3 DNA follows: TGTGCTAGTGCCCTAGGTGGTACTGAAGCTTTCTTT. Translating gives CASALGGTEAFF.

This rearrangement joins TRBV29-1 to TRBJ2-7, with 9 bases fitting TRBD1. Trimming cost V 6 bases and J 7 bases; bases outside gene matches: 13. Germline V gene data show CDR1 as SQVTM and CDR2 as ANQGSEA. The CDR3 length is 14 residues. This CDR3 is CSVASAGTGREQYF. The CDR3 DNA reads TGCAGCGTCGCCAGCGCCGGGACAGGGCGAGAGCAGTACTTC.

The CDR3 here is CASTEAGAVTDTQYF. CDR3 DNA: TGTGCCAGCACTGAGGCGGGGGCCGTCACAGATACGCAGTATTTT. The chain joins TRBV7-2 to TRBJ2-3; TRBD2 is a possible D gene (7 bases). V was trimmed by 7 bases and J by 2 bases, leaving 16 bases between them. The CDR3 has 15 amino acids. Germline V lookup: CDR1 SGHTA, CDR2 FQGNSA.

The genes are TRBV5-1 and TRBJ1-2; D call uncertain. This CDR3 is 14 amino acids long. The germline CDR1 and CDR2 sequences are SGHRS and YFSETQ. V was shortened by 0 bases and J by 7 bases, with 13 bases between the two germline ends. CDR3 region: CASSLAGAASGYTF. DNA of the CDR3: TGCGCCAGCAGCTTGGCCGGCGCAGCCTCTGGCTACACCTTC.

The chain combines TRBV6-5 with TRBJ1-1, with a weak D call TRBD1 (6 bases). In germline, CDR1 is MNHEY, CDR2 SVGAGI. Deletions cut 7 bases from V and 1 base from J, with 10 bases between. The CDR3 totals 13 residues. CDR3 residues: CASKQGRNTEAFF. The DNA of the CDR3 is TGTGCCAGCAAACAGGGAAGGAACACTGAAGCTTTCTTT.

CDR3 coding DNA: TGTGCCAGCAGCGTAGCCGGACTCCATGAGCAGTTCTTC. Translating gives CASSVAGLHEQFF. The genes are TRBV9 and TRBJ2-1, with D possibly being TRBD2 (5 bases). Trimming pared 0 bases from V and 8 bases from J, leaving 9 bases between. Germline CDR1 and CDR2: SGDLS and YYNGEE. The CDR3 runs to 13 residues.

The V gene is TRBV15, the J gene TRBJ2-1; the D is unclear. Germline V gives CDR1 LNHNV, CDR2 YYDKDF (reference sequence). The V and J ends lost 8 bases and 0 bases respectively, with 8 bases between them. This CDR3 comprises 13 residues. The CDR3 is CATGVSSYNEQFF. In DNA form, the CDR3 reads TGTGCCACCGGGGTTAGCTCCTACAATGAGCAGTTCTTC.

V usage is TRBV4-2 and J usage is TRBJ2-2; 7 bases align to TRBD2. Trimming took 3 bases from V and 0 from J; bases not matched to a gene: 7. The CDR3 spans 17 residues. CDR1 is LGHNA, CDR2 YNFKEQ, per germline. CDR3 sequence: CASSHETGLPNTGELFF. The DNA of the CDR3 is TGTGCCAGCAGCCACGAGACGGGACTACCGAACACCGGGGAGCTGTTTTTT.

V usage is TRBV9 and J usage is TRBJ2-7; D gene uncertain. This CDR3 is built from 14 residues. Germline assignment: CDR1 SGDLS and CDR2 YYNGEE. V lost 1 base, J lost 1 base, and 9 bases lay in between. CDR3: CASSVLKDSYEQYF. The CDR3 nucleotides are TGTGCCAGCAGCGTATTAAAGGATTCCTACGAGCAGTACTTC. Complete variable domain (other parts from reference TRBV9 and TRBJ2-7): DSGVTQTPKHLITATGQRVTLRCSPRSGDLSVYWYQQSLDQGLQFLIQYYNGEERAKGNILERFSAQQFPDLHSELNLSSLELGDSALYFCASSVLKDSYEQYFGPGTRLTVT.

V and J are TRBV11-3 and TRBJ2-7; D unclear. From germline, CDR1 is SGHNT and CDR2 YENEEA. The length of the CDR3 is 13 residues. The V gene lost 4 bases and the J gene lost 7 bases, with 14 bases spanning the gap. CDR3 sequence (DNA): TGTGCCAGCAGCTCCCAGATCGAAGGGGAGCAGTACTTC. This codes for CASSSQIEGEQYF.

The chain uses TRBV5-1 and TRBJ1-2; 7 bases are shared with TRBD1. Germline V gene sequence: CDR1 SGHRS, CDR2 YFSETQ. The ends lost 4 bases at V and 6 bases at J; junction bases unmatched: 9. The CDR3 is made up of 14 amino acids. CDR3 DNA sequence: TGCGCCAGCAGCCTAATAGGGACAGAAGATGGCTACACCTTC. This encodes CASSLIGTEDGYTF.

V usage is TRBV10-3 and J usage is TRBJ1-2, with D tentatively TRBD1 (5 bases). Looked up from germline, CDR1 is ENHRY and CDR2 is SYGVKD. CDR3 length equals 11 residues. V dropped 10 bases and J dropped 2 bases, with 8 bases sitting between them. The CDR3 here is CATRDNYGYTF. The CDR3 coding sequence is TGTGCCACCCGGGACAACTATGGCTACACCTTC.

The chain has TRBV2 and TRBJ2-3; D ambiguous. Between the trimmed V and J ends, which lost 5 bases and 0 bases, there was a span of 9 bases. Germline CDR1 reads SNHLY; CDR2 reads FYNNEI. The CDR3 has 14 amino acids. DNA of the CDR3: TGTGCCAGCAGTTCCCTTCTAAGCACAGATACGCAGTATTTT. This sequence encodes CASSSLLSTDTQYF.

CDR3: CASSPLGQGRSYEQYF. The CDR3 nucleotides are TGTGCCAGCAGCCCTCTGGGACAGGGGAGAAGTTACGAGCAGTACTTC. The J gene is TRBJ2-7, the V gene TRBV14; 10 bases are shared with TRBD1. The CDR3 runs to 16 residues. Losses at the gene ends were 4 bases for V and 4 bases for J; bases not matched to a gene: 10. CDR1 is SGHDN, CDR2 FVKESK, per germline.

This clone was counted between two and nine times. Here the CDR3 reads CATSAVPYNEQFF. The CDR3 DNA follows: TGTGCCACCAGCGCCGTGCCATACAATGAGCAGTTCTTC. V and J are TRBV15 and TRBJ2-1; no reliable D call. The CDR3 is 13 amino acids. Germline loops: CDR1 LNHNV, CDR2 YYDKDF (reference sequence). Trimming shortened V by 5 bases and J by 4 bases, and 9 bases separated the two germline ends.